The present TCR beta chain was sequenced within a study of vaccination effects on CD4 cells after COVID-19. To note about this clone: Its antigen is undetermined. Distinct nucleotide sequences in the sample also encode this CDR3.

Notes on the study in general: Early post-infection timepoints were absent, and convalescent patients were few.

Per the germline V gene, CDR1 is SGHRS and CDR2 is YFSETQ. Trimming left V 1 base short and J 0 bases short, with 7 bases between. The CDR3 runs 14 residues. Prior to sequencing, the ViraFEST assay stimulated PBMC with viral peptide pools, which expanded the antigen-specific CD4+ T cells. Around day 10 of culture, CD4+ T cells were separated out. Participants completed two doses of the BNT162b2 or mRNA-1273 vaccine. In the vaccine recipients, nucleocapsid antibodies were negative and there was no prior SARS-CoV-2 infection. For each well, two million PBMC were cultured with 9 to 10 IU/ml IL-2 and 8 to 10 ug/ml peptides. On day 3 and again on day 7, half the medium was replaced with IL-2 medium. Only in-frame clones appear in the TCRdb table, and some are missing; sequencing was by immunoSEQ multiplex PCR. In the table there are roughly 55,000 clones, approximately 78% of which are singletons.

The chain recombines TRBV5-1 with TRBJ1-1, with D perhaps TRBD1 (5 bases). The receptor's source is a human donor who received a COVID-19 vaccine. The source material was CD4+ T cells from PBMCs cultured with HCoV-OC43 spike peptides, sampled after COVID-19 vaccination. The subset denotes: HCoV-OC43 spike overlapping peptide pool stimulation. The CDR3 DNA reads as TGCGCCAGCAGCTTGACAGGCCTGAACACTGAAGCTTTCTTT. It specifies CASSLTGLNTEAFF.